Sequencing of this TCR beta chain was carried out in a study of OX40 agonist ivuxolimab in advanced cancers. About the investigation overall: Ivuxolimab, which targeted the costimulatory receptor OX40 (CD134), was an agonistic, fully human IgG2 monoclonal antibody. Intravenous ivuxolimab was administered to patients every 2 weeks at six dose levels: 0.01, 0.1, 0.3, 1.5, 3 and 10 mg/kg. The dose-escalation cohort was 82.7% male with a mean age of roughly 60 years, ranging from roughly 20 to 80. The point of sequencing TCRbeta in the periphery was to test whether ivuxolimab changed TCR sequence diversity and drove clonal T-cell expansion. Of the 50 to 55 dose-escalation patients, hepatocellular carcinoma was present in some 19, melanoma in around 15, renal cell carcinoma in 9 and head and neck cancer in 9. Partial responses occurred in three dose-escalation patients: two with cutaneous melanoma and one with hepatocellular carcinoma. Patients were allowed to have had prior anti-PD-1, anti-PD-L1 or anti-CTLA-4 therapy, and approximately 40% of the dose-escalation patients had been treated with checkpoint inhibitors. The monotherapy dose-escalation portion (N of about 52 patients) of the phase I ivuxolimab trial is reported in the paper.

Broader findings and caveats from the paper: Low levels of normalized T-cell clonal expansion were also seen in some patients who did not respond. In the 0.1-3.0 mg/kg groups, partial responders had among the lowest normalized peripheral clonal expansion, particularly in CD8+ T cells. Which antigens the clonally expanded peripheral T cells were specific for was not determined. After ivuxolimab, CD8+ T cells had more expanded clones than CD4+ T cells on average. At doses from 0.1 to 3.0 mg/kg, clonal expansion was seen in both CD4+ and CD8+ blood T cells between baseline and week 6.

Trimming removed 2 bases from V and 5 bases from J, leaving 14 bases between the germline ends. The CDR3 covers 15 residues, taking in both the cysteine and the phenylalanine. Of the read, only the CDR3 DNA is kept; its 45 bases are in frame from base 1. CDR1 and CDR2 are read off the germline V gene as KGHSH and LQKENI. Genomic DNA was extracted from sorted cells for sequencing of the TCRbeta CDR3 region. The immunoSEQ Assay was used to sequence the TCRbeta CDR3 regions. The table was pulled from immuneACCESS by TCRdb, which kept in-frame rearrangements only. Such tables lose some clones; where checked, under half of the loss comes from unresolved V genes, and the rest has no known cause. In this sample the table shows some 70,000 clones, roughly 90% of which occur a single time. The ten largest clones add up to under 1% of the sample. Patients with a history of autoimmune disease or receiving systemic immunosuppression were excluded from the trial. Peripheral blood for TCR sequencing was collected from all dose cohorts at baseline, on cycle 4 day 1, and on cycle 7 day 1. Samples came from an open-label, multicenter, first-in-human phase I dose-escalation trial of ivuxolimab. Adults with locally advanced or metastatic melanoma, renal cell carcinoma, hepatocellular carcinoma or head and neck squamous cell carcinoma were enrolled in the trial. CD4+ and CD8+ T cells were sorted separately from peripheral blood before TCR sequencing.

Regarding this clone: Its antigen is unknown. No base quality values were provided; no much bigger clone lies one nucleotide off.

This material consisted of CD4+ or CD8+ T cells sorted from blood, taken in a trial of the OX40 agonist ivuxolimab. The rearrangement combines TRBV18 with TRBJ2-3; no D gene call is confident. The receptor was isolated from an adult with an advanced solid tumor such as melanoma, head and neck, liver or kidney cancer. The DNA reads as follows: TGTGCCAGCTCACCAATCCAGGTCCCAGGAGATACGCAGTATTTT. Its coded protein is CASSPIQVPGDTQYF.